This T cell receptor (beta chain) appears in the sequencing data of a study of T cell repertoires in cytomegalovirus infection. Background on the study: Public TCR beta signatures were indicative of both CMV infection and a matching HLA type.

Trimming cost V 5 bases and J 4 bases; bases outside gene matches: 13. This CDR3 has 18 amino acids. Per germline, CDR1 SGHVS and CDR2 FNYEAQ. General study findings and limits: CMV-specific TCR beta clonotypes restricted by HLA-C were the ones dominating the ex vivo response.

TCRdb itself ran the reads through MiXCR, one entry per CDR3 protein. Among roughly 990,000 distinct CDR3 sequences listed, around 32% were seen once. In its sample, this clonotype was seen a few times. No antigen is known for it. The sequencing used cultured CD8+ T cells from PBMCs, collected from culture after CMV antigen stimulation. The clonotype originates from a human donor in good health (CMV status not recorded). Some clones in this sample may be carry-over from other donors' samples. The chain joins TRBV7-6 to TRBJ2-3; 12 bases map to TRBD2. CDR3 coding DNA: TGTGCCAGCAGCACCACTCCTAGCGGGGGGGAACGGGCAGATACGCAGTATTTT. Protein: CASSTTPSGGERADTQYF.